These 5 T cell receptor beta chains came from one sample sequenced in a study of human T cells and chemical hapten exposure. The time point: patch test 3, about 24 weeks after DPC sensitization. Treatment of the sample: therapeutic diphenylcyclopropenone sensitization with weekly scalp DPC. TCRdb ran MiXCR on the RACE reads and lists one entry per CDR3 protein. The table includes some 74,000 distinct CDR3 sequences, 13% detected once. Sequenced material: whole blood, taken in connection with sensitization to the hapten diphenylcyclopropenone (DPC). These receptors were collected from a woman aged 45 to 65 with alopecia areata. Some clones in this sample may be carry-over from other donors' samples.

This clonotype has more than one count but fewer than ten. The chain links TRBV6-1 to TRBJ2-3; TRBD2 matches 8 bases. The V and J ends lost 9 bases and 4 bases, in that order; junction bases with no gene match: 9. Per germline, CDR1 MNHNS and CDR2 SASEGT. The CDR3 runs to 14 residues. For the CDR3, the DNA is TGTGCCAGTGTCTGGGCGGGAGGTCCAGATACGCAGTATTTT. Its translation: CASVWAGGPDTQYF.

DNA of the CDR3: TGCGCCAGCAGTAAGCGGGAGACCACCGGGGAGCTGTTTTTT. Residues: CASSKRETTGELFF. The gene calls are TRBV10-2 and TRBJ2-2; 8 bases agree with TRBD2. The V and J ends lost 5 bases and 4 bases, in that order; junction bases with no gene match: 3. This CDR3 region has 14 residues. Per the germline V gene, CDR1 is WSHSY and CDR2 is SAAADI.

The CDR3 sequence is CASGTGAEMATGELFF. The CDR3 nucleotides are TGCGCCAGCGGGACAGGGGCTGAAATGGCCACCGGGGAGCTGTTTTTT. This rearrangement joins TRBV5-1 to TRBJ2-2; 10 bases fit TRBD1. CDR1 is SGHRS and CDR2 is YFSETQ in the germline V gene. The CDR3 loop spans 16 amino acids. V shed 7 bases, J shed 4 bases, and the junction held 10 bases outside the gene matches.

The chain couples TRBV30 to TRBJ1-1; D perhaps matches TRBD1 (5 bases). The germline CDR1 and CDR2 sequences are GTSNPN and SVGIG (reference sequence). The CDR3 is 14 residues long. Trimming stripped 3 bases from V and 1 base from J, with 12 bases between. CDR3 in DNA: TGTGCCTGGAGAGACAGATACCAGAACACTGAAGCTTTCTTT. The encoded protein is CAWRDRYQNTEAFF. Combining the CDR3 with reference TRBV30 and TRBJ1-1 gives the whole variable domain SQTIHQWPATLVQPVGSPLSLECTVEGTSNPNLYWYRQAAGRGLQLLFYSVGIGQISSEVPQNLSASRPQDRQFILSSKKLLLSDSGFYLCAWRDRYQNTEAFFGQGTRLTVV.

V gene TRBV3-1 combines with J gene TRBJ2-7, with no clear D. Germline CDR1 LGHDT, CDR2 YNNKEL (reference sequence). Trimming shortened V by 6 bases and J by 1 base, and 13 bases separated the two germline ends. CDR3 length: 14 residues. CDR3 sequence: CASSPVTQSYEQYF. The CDR3 bases are TGTGCCAGCAGTCCCGTTACTCAATCCTACGAGCAGTACTTC.